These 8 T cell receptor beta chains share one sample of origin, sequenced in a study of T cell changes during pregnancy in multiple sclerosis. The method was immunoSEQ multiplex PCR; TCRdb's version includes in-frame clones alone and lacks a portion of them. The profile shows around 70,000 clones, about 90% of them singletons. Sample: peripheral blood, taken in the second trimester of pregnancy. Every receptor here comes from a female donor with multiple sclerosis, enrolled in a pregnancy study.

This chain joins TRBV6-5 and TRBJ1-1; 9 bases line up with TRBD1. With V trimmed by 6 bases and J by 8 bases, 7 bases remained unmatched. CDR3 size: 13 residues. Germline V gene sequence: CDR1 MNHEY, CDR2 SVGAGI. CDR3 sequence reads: CASRGTGSPEAFF. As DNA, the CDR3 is TGTGCCAGCAGGGGGACAGGGTCCCCAGAAGCTTTCTTT.

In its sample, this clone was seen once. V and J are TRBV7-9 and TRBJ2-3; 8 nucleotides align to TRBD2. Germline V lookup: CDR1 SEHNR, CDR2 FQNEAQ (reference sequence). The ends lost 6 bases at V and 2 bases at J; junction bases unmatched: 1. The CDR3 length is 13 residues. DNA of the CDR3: TGTGCCAGCAGACTAGCGGACACAGATACGCAGTATTTT. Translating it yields CASRLADTDTQYF.

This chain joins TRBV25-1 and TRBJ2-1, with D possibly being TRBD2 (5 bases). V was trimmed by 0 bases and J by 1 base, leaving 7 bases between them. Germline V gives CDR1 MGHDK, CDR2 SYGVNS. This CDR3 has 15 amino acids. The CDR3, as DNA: TGTGCCAGCAGTGAATATACGGGGTCCTACAATGAGCAGTTCTTC. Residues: CASSEYTGSYNEQFF.

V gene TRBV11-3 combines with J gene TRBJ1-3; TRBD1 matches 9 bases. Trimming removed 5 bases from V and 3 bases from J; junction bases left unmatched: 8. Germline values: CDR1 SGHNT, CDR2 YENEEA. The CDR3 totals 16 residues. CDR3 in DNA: TGTGCCAGCAGCCTTAGGGACAGGGAGAATGGAAACACCATATATTTT. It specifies CASSLRDRENGNTIYF. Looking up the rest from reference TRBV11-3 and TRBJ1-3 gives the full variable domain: EAGVVQSPRYKIIEKKQPVAFWCNPISGHNTLYWYLQNLGQGPELLIRYENEEAVDDSQLPKDRFSAERLKGVDSTLKIQPAELGDSAVYLCASSLRDRENGNTIYFGEGSWLTVV.

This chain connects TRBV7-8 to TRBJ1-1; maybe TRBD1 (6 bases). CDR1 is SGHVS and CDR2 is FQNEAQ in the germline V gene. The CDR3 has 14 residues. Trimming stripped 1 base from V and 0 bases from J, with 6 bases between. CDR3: CASSLDRVNTEAFF. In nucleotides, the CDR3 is TGTGCCAGCAGCTTAGACAGGGTGAACACTGAAGCTTTCTTT.

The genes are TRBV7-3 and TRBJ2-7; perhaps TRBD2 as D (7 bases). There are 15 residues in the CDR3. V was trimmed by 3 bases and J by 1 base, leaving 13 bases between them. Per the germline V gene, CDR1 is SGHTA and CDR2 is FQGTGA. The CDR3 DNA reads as TGTGCCAGCAGCTTTCAGGAGGGGGGGTCCTACGAGCAGTACTTC. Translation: CASSFQEGGSYEQYF.

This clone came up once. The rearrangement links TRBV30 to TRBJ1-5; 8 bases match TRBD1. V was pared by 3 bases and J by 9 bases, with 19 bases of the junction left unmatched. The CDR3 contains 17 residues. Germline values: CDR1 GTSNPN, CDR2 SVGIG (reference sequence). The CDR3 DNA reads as TGTGCCTGGAGCAGGGGGCTGGAGTCCACCGTGGGTAGGCCCCAGCATTTT. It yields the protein CAWSRGLESTVGRPQHF.

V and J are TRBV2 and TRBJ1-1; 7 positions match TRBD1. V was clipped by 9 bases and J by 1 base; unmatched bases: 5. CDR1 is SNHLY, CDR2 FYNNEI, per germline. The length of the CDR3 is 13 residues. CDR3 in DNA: TGTGCCAGTAGACAGGGACCGAACACTGAAGCTTTCTTT. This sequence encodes CASRQGPNTEAFF.